Below are 20 T cell receptor beta chains sequenced from a single sample in a study of cytomegalovirus exposure and HLA in healthy donors. It was with 60 Vbeta and 13 Jbeta primers that the PCR ran. Some clones are missing from TCRdb's copy, which holds only in-frame ones; the method was immunoSEQ multiplex PCR. This sample has about 190,000 clones, with around three quarters found just once. Specimen: PBMCs. These TCRs come from a woman under 40 in good health and CMV-seronegative.

V gene TRBV5-1 combines with J gene TRBJ1-1, with 7 bases lining up with TRBD1. Germline trimming cut 4 bases from V and 10 bases from J; bases unmatched to any gene: 7. Looked up from germline, CDR1 is SGHRS and CDR2 is YFSETQ. The CDR3 runs 12 residues. CDR3 nucleotides: TGCGCCAGCAGCGCTGACAGGGAGAGAGCTTTCTTT. Amino acid sequence: CASSADRERAFF.

J is TRBJ2-7 and V is TRBV11-2, with D unclear. V dropped 5 bases and J dropped 5 bases, with 7 bases sitting between them. The CDR3 has 11 residues. The germline CDR1 and CDR2 sequences are SGHAT and FQNNGV. This chain's CDR3 is CASSLLHEQYF. CDR3 DNA: TGTGCCAGCAGCCTCCTTCACGAGCAGTACTTC.

This rearrangement joins TRBV29-1 to TRBJ1-1; perhaps TRBD1 as D (5 bases). V was trimmed by 2 bases and J by 3 bases, leaving 10 bases between them. The CDR3 is made up of 13 amino acids. The germline V gene has CDR1 SQVTM and CDR2 ANQGSEA. The CDR3 nucleotides read TGCAGCGTTGAATCCGCAGGGTACACTGAAGCTTTCTTT. It translates to CSVESAGYTEAFF.

The chain employs TRBV9 and TRBJ2-2, with 9 bases that match TRBD2. V was pared by 2 bases and J by 0 bases, with 2 bases of the junction left unmatched. The germline V gene encodes CDR1 SGDLS and CDR2 YYNGEE. This CDR3 is built from 16 residues. CDR3 sequence (DNA): TGTGCCAGCAGCGTGCTAGCGGGGACGAACACCGGGGAGCTGTTTTTT. As protein: CASSVLAGTNTGELFF.

The chain carries TRBV4-3 and TRBJ1-4, with 12 bases matching TRBD1. The CDR3 contains 19 residues. The germline V gene has CDR1 LGHNA and CDR2 YSLEER. Trimming at V came to 0 bases and at J to 8 bases, leaving 13 bases not matched to a gene. The CDR3 sequence is CASSQEGPGQGAAGEKLFF. The CDR3 nucleotides read TGCGCCAGCAGCCAAGAGGGCCCGGGACAGGGGGCAGCTGGAGAAAAACTGTTTTTT.

The V and J genes are TRBV30 and TRBJ1-2; D not resolved. Trimming cost V 0 bases and J 0 bases, with 11 bases left between them. The CDR3 is 15 amino acids. Looked up from germline, CDR1 is GTSNPN and CDR2 is SVGIG (reference sequence). DNA of the CDR3: TGTGCCTGGAGTGTGCTGACAAGTTCTAACTATGGCTACACCTTC. Translated: CAWSVLTSSNYGYTF.

The chain carries TRBV6-1 and TRBJ2-2; 10 bases match TRBD2. With 3 bases clipped from V and 7 bases from J, the junction kept 11 bases outside the gene matches. Germline V gives CDR1 MNHNS, CDR2 SASEGT. The CDR3 runs to 17 residues. The CDR3 reads CASSDPGLASPNGELFF. Written as DNA, the CDR3 is TGTGCCAGCAGTGATCCGGGACTAGCGAGTCCAAACGGGGAGCTGTTTTTT.

The genes are TRBV2 and TRBJ2-7, with 8 positions matching TRBD1. The germline gives CDR1 SNHLY, CDR2 FYNNEI. The CDR3 contains 13 residues. The trim removed 8 bases at V and 6 bases at J, leaving 9 bases unmatched. The CDR3 region has the DNA TGTGCCAGCTCCGGGACAGGCAGGGGCGAGCAGTACTTC. Encoded protein: CASSGTGRGEQYF.

This clone was counted once. The chain recombines TRBV7-9 with TRBJ2-5; 11 bases fit TRBD2. V gave up 6 bases and J gave up 11 bases; unmatched junction bases: 5. The CDR3 is 12 amino acids. Germline V lookup: CDR1 SEHNR, CDR2 FQNEAQ (reference sequence). The CDR3 is CASSFSGGEQYF. The CDR3 DNA reads as TGTGCCAGCAGTTTTAGCGGGGGGGAGCAGTACTTC.

The gene calls are TRBV2 and TRBJ2-3, with a tentative D call TRBD1 (7 bases). CDR1 SNHLY and CDR2 FYNNEI come from the germline V gene. The V and J ends lost 9 bases and 4 bases respectively, with 11 bases between them. The CDR3 is 12 amino acids. The DNA of the CDR3 is TGTGCCAGTGACAGGGACTCAGATACGCAGTATTTT. As protein: CASDRDSDTQYF.

This clone came up a few times. The rearrangement links TRBV5-1 to TRBJ1-1; D unclear. CDR3 length equals 15 residues. CDR1 SGHRS and CDR2 YFSETQ come from the germline V gene. The V gene lost 4 bases and the J gene lost 5 bases, with 18 bases spanning the gap. CDR3 region: CASSRSGTTETEAFF. The CDR3 nucleotides read TGCGCCAGCAGCCGAAGCGGAACGACGGAGACTGAAGCTTTCTTT.

This clone appeared once. J is TRBJ2-1 and V is TRBV14; D is unclear. This CDR3 contains 15 residues. Trimming left V 0 bases short and J 6 bases short, with 12 bases between. Germline V gives CDR1 SGHDN, CDR2 FVKESK. The CDR3 nucleotides read TGTGCCAGCAGCCAAGATCTTTCACAGTTCAATGAGCAGTTCTTC. Translating it yields CASSQDLSQFNEQFF.

V gene TRBV10-2 combines with J gene TRBJ1-5, with D possibly matching TRBD1 (6 bases). V lost 9 bases to trimming and J lost 9 bases, with 21 bases between them. Germline assignment: CDR1 WSHSY and CDR2 SAAADI. This CDR3 is built from 14 residues. As DNA, the CDR3 is TGCGCCAGTGGGGACATAGGTGGCAATGGGCCCCAGCATTTT. This sequence encodes CASGDIGGNGPQHF.

V and J are TRBV7-3 and TRBJ1-5, with D possibly being TRBD1 (6 bases). The V gene lost 2 bases and the J gene lost 4 bases, with 6 bases spanning the gap. Per germline, CDR1 SGHTA and CDR2 FQGTGA. This CDR3 is 13 amino acids long. The CDR3 region is CASSLQGNQPQHF. In nucleotides, the CDR3 is TGTGCCAGCAGCTTACAGGGGAATCAGCCCCAGCATTTT.

This clone was picked up a small number of times. The J gene is TRBJ2-5, the V gene TRBV5-4, with 7 bases aligning to TRBD2. The J call is in doubt because the DNA end fits TRBJ2-7 better. Looked up from germline, CDR1 is SGHNT and CDR2 is YYREEE (reference sequence). The CDR3 extends over 15 amino acids. DNA of the CDR3: TGTGCCAGCAGCTCGAAGCGGCGGGAGACCTACGAGCAGTACTTC. The encoded protein is CASSSKRRETYEQYF.

The chain has TRBV5-6 and TRBJ2-3, with 11 bases identical to TRBD2. Germline-derived CDR1 and CDR2 are SGHDT and YYEEEE. The CDR3 is 16 residues long. V gave up 1 base and J gave up 4 bases; unmatched junction bases: 5. CDR3 sequence: CASSLSSGGFADTQYF. For the CDR3, the DNA is TGTGCCAGCAGCTTGTCTAGCGGGGGGTTTGCAGATACGCAGTATTTT. The entire variable domain, with the rest obtained from reference TRBV5-6 and TRBJ2-3, is as follows: DAGVTQSPTHLIKTRGQQVTLRCSPKSGHDTVSWYQQALGQGPQFIFQYYEEEERQRGNFPDRFSGHQFPNYSSELNVNALLLGDSALYLCASSLSSGGFADTQYFGPGTRLTVL.

CDR3 protein: CASRSGEGVDTQYF. Written as DNA, the CDR3 is TGTGCCAGCAGGTCGGGGGAGGGGGTTGATACGCAGTATTTT. The chain is built from TRBV2 and TRBJ2-3; weak D call: TRBD2 (7 bases). The CDR3 consists of 14 residues. The V end was cut by 6 bases, the J end by 6 bases, with 16 bases between. Germline V lookup: CDR1 SNHLY, CDR2 FYNNEI.

The gene calls are TRBV15 and TRBJ1-3; D perhaps matches TRBD1 (5 bases). This CDR3 is 16 amino acids long. CDR1 is LNHNV and CDR2 is YYDKDF in the germline V gene (reference sequence). V was clipped by 2 bases and J by 8 bases, with 19 bases between them. The CDR3 nucleotides are TGTGCCACCAGCAGAACCCGACAGTCGGGTCGAGACACCATATATTTT. Translated: CATSRTRQSGRDTIYF.

The V gene is TRBV9, the J gene TRBJ2-2; D may be TRBD1 (8 bases). This CDR3 spans 16 amino acids. Trimming pared 2 bases from V and 2 bases from J, leaving 13 bases between. From germline, CDR1 is SGDLS and CDR2 YYNGEE. CDR3 residues: CASSVNRGGNTGELFF. The CDR3 DNA follows: TGTGCCAGCAGCGTCAACAGGGGGGGTAACACCGGGGAGCTGTTTTTT.

The chain carries TRBV5-4 and TRBJ2-7; 9 positions agree with TRBD2. The CDR3 is 14 amino acids. Germline CDR1 reads SGHNT; CDR2 reads YYREEE (reference sequence). Trimming removed 3 bases from V and 5 bases from J; junction bases left unmatched: 6. The CDR3 here is CASSYSGSQNEQYF. Here the CDR3 DNA reads TGTGCCAGCAGCTATAGCGGGAGCCAGAACGAGCAGTACTTC.